A selection of T cell receptor beta chains follows, all from one sample in a study of cytomegalovirus exposure and HLA in healthy donors. Repertoires were generated with immunoSEQ multiplex PCR, while TCRdb's copy carries only in-frame clones and drops some. The sample records under 200,000 clones, more than 75% being singletons. Sequencing used PBMCs. The receptor source for this set is a middle-aged man in good health and CMV-seropositive. CDR3s include the opening cysteine and the closing phenylalanine or tryptophan. D genes are given only for firm matches. Clone size, where shown, is once, few, many, or a class for clones that have expanded.

V gene,J gene,clone size,D gene,CDR3 DNA,CDR3 protein
TRBV7-2,TRBJ2-3,.,TRBD2,TGTGCCAGCAGCTCCCGGACTAGCGGGAGGCGAGATACGCAGTATTTT,CASSSRTSGRRDTQYF
TRBV7-3,TRBJ1-4,.,TRBD1,TGTGCTCAGACAGGGGTAGGTGAAAAACTGTTTTTT,CAQTGVGEKLFF
TRBV5-4,TRBJ1-2,.,.,TGTGCCAGCAGCTTGGACAGGACTAACTATGGCTACACCTTC,CASSLDRTNYGYTF
TRBV5-1,TRBJ2-1,.,TRBD2,TGCGCCAGCAGCCCGGGACTAGCGGACTTTTACAATGAGCAGTTCTTC,CASSPGLADFYNEQFF
TRBV7-2,TRBJ1-2,.,TRBD1,TGTGCCAGCAGCTATGGGACAGGGGGCGGTAACTATGGCTACACCTTC,CASSYGTGGGNYGYTF
TRBV18,TRBJ2-1,.,TRBD2,TGTGCCAGCTCACCTACTAGCGGGAGAGGAGGCTCCTACAATGAGCAGTTCTTC,CASSPTSGRGGSYNEQFF
TRBV28,TRBJ2-7,.,TRBD1,TGTGCCAGCAGTTATAAAACAGGGGTTAAGGCTAGGGGCGAGCAGTACTTC,CASSYKTGVKARGEQYF
TRBV4-3,TRBJ2-7,.,.,TGCGCCAGCAGCGACGGACATCGCTACGAGCAGTACTTC,CASSDGHRYEQYF
TRBV19,TRBJ1-1,.,.,TGTGCCAGTAGTTGGGGGGGAAGGGAGAACACTGAAGCTTTCTTT,CASSWGGRENTEAFF
TRBV7-9,TRBJ2-7,.,TRBD1,TGTGCCAGCAGCTTCCAGGGGGCGGATGTCTACGAGCAGTACTTC,CASSFQGADVYEQYF
TRBV7-2,TRBJ1-4,.,.,TGTGCCAGCAGCCCCCAACACAGGGAGGGAAAACTGTTTTTT,CASSPQHREGKLFF
TRBV5-6,TRBJ2-7,.,.,TGTGCCAGCAGCCCCGGTGGAGGGGCAGGACTCGAGCAGTACTTC,CASSPGGGAGLEQYF
TRBV9,TRBJ1-4,.,.,TGTGCCAGCAGCGTAGGTTGGAGGGGCACCTCGGAGGCAACTAATGAAAAACTGTTTTTT,CASSVGWRGTSEATNEKLFF
TRBV18,TRBJ1-2,.,TRBD1,TGTGCCAGCTCACCCGACCGGGACAGCTATGGCTACACCTTC,CASSPDRDSYGYTF
TRBV7-3,TRBJ2-1,.,.,TGTGCCAGCAGCCCCTCACTAGGAAGGTCCAATGAGCAGTTCTTC,CASSPSLGRSNEQFF
TRBV4-2,TRBJ2-1,.,TRBD2,TGTGCCAGCAGCCATGTTACTAGCGGGAGTTACAATGAGCAGTTCTTC,CASSHVTSGSYNEQFF
TRBV12-5,TRBJ2-1,.,.,TGTGCTAGTGTCAGGGCGGGGTTAAGCGATGAGCAGTTCTTC,CASVRAGLSDEQFF
TRBV29-1,TRBJ1-1,.,TRBD1,TGCAGCGTCGTACAGGGGGCCGGAAACACTGAAGCTTTCTTT,CSVVQGAGNTEAFF
TRBV2,TRBJ2-4,.,TRBD1,TGTGCCAGCAGGGAGACAGGGGCCCGTTATTGGTACTTC,CASRETGARYWYF
TRBV27,TRBJ2-5,.,.,TGTGCCAGCAGCCGGGTAGTCCAAGAGACCCAGTACTTC,CASSRVVQETQYF
TRBV5-4,TRBJ2-2,few,TRBD1,TGTGCCAGCAGATTGTCCAGGGGGACAGGGATCACCGGGGAGCTGTTTTTT,CASRLSRGTGITGELFF
TRBV7-8,TRBJ2-5,.,.,TGTGCCAACAGCTCGGACTACCAAGAGACCCAGTACTTC,CANSSDYQETQYF
TRBV15,TRBJ2-1,.,TRBD1,TGTGCCACCAGCAGAGATCTCCGGGACAGGGGAGGCGGTGAGCAGTTCTTC,CATSRDLRDRGGGEQFF
TRBV6-1,TRBJ1-4,.,.,TGTGCCAGCGGGGCCCTGGCTAATGAAAAACTGTTTTTT,CASGALANEKLFF
TRBV1,TRBJ2-7,.,.,TGCACCAGCAGTCCAACCGCCGAAGAGGACAGAACCTACGAGCAGTACTTC,CTSSPTAEEDRTYEQYF
TRBV7-2,TRBJ2-7,.,.,TGTGCCAGCAGCTCTCGCCTAGACGAGCAGTACTTC,CASSSRLDEQYF
TRBV9,TRBJ1-4,.,.,TGTGCCAGCAGCGTAGGGGGGGGACCAAGCGGGGAAAAACTGTTTTTT,CASSVGGGPSGEKLFF
TRBV7-9,TRBJ2-5,few,TRBD2,TGTGCCAGCAGCTTAGATGGCGGGGGGGCGGAGACCCAGTACTTC,CASSLDGGGAETQYF
TRBV9,TRBJ2-2,.,TRBD2,TGTGCCAGCAGCGTACTAAGCGGGAGCGGGACCGGGGAGCTGTTTTTT,CASSVLSGSGTGELFF
TRBV15,TRBJ2-5,few,.,TGTGCCACCAGCAGAGACCTTGGGGGGGCTGAGACCCAGTACTTC,CATSRDLGGAETQYF
TRBV19,TRBJ2-5,.,.,TGTGCCAGTAGTATAGGACTACAAGAGACCCAGTACTTC,CASSIGLQETQYF
TRBV29-1,TRBJ2-3,few,TRBD2,TGCAGCGTCGCTAGCGGGAGTGGTACAGATACGCAGTATTTT,CSVASGSGTDTQYF
TRBV27,TRBJ2-4,.,.,TGTGCCAGCAGTGCCTCCGTTGGGGAGGGGGTAGCCAAAAACATTCAGTACTTC,CASSASVGEGVAKNIQYF
TRBV7-7,TRBJ2-2,.,.,TGTGCCAGCAGTTTAGCGCGGGACACCGGGGAGCTGTTTTTT,CASSLARDTGELFF
TRBV15,TRBJ2-3,few,.,TGTGCCACCAGCAGAGTAGCGGCTAGCACAGATACGCAGTATTTT,CATSRVAASTDTQYF
TRBV9,TRBJ1-3,.,TRBD1,TGTGCCAGCAGCAGAGGGACAGGGGGTGGAAACACCATATATTTT,CASSRGTGGGNTIYF
TRBV9,TRBJ2-3,.,.,TGTGCCAGCAGCGTAGATGCCGGGTCAGATACGCAGTATTTT,CASSVDAGSDTQYF
TRBV5-5,TRBJ2-4,.,TRBD1,TGTGCCAGCAGTCTGACAGGGGTAGCCAAAAACATTCAGTACTTC,CASSLTGVAKNIQYF
TRBV10-3,TRBJ2-1,.,.,TGTGCCATCAGTGAGTCGACAGTGACTTACAATGAGCAGTTCTTC,CAISESTVTYNEQFF
TRBV7-9,TRBJ2-7,few,TRBD1,TGTGCCAGCAGATTGTCGACAGGGGACAACGAGCAGTACTTC,CASRLSTGDNEQYF
TRBV5-6,TRBJ2-7,.,TRBD1,TGTGCCAGCAGCGCGGACAGGGGCTACGAGCAGTACTTC,CASSADRGYEQYF
TRBV5-4,TRBJ2-3,.,TRBD2,TGTGCCAGCAGCTCCCGGGTAGCGGGGGGGCGAGATACGCAGTATTTT,CASSSRVAGGRDTQYF
TRBV9,TRBJ2-1,.,TRBD2,TGTGCCAGCAGCACCCGATCTAGCGGCAATGAGCAGTTCTTC,CASSTRSSGNEQFF